This paragraph reports one T cell receptor beta chain. Its antigen is not known. This CDR3 comprises 15 residues. CDR1 SQVTM and CDR2 ANQGSEA come from the germline V gene. This sample stems from a study of CXCR3-negative and CXCR3-positive naive CD8 T cells. Study-wide results and limits: Diversity ran similarly high across both naive subsets but far lower in memory CD8+ cells. Hydrophobicity was higher for TRB CDR3s found in CXCR3-positive naive cells than in CXCR3-negative naive cells.

The TRB cDNA libraries were prepared by 5' RACE with UMI labels. TCRdb re-analyzed the 5' RACE reads; it lists each CDR3 protein once, without DNA. Here the sample table reports some 49,000 distinct CDR3 sequences. V is TRBV29-1 and J is TRBJ2-3. The source of this sequence is a human donor in good health. Some clones in this sample may be carry-over from other donors' samples. The sample comprised naive CXCR3- CD8+ T cells from blood. Subset meaning: CD45RO-CCR7+CD27+CD95- naive CD8+ T cells lacking CXCR3 (TNR3-). CDR3 in amino acids: CSVEDSRGRADTQYF.